A selection of T cell receptor beta chains follows, all from one sample in a study of OX40 agonist ivuxolimab in advanced cancers. Clones were sequenced by immunoSEQ multiplex PCR, and TCRdb holds only the in-frame ones, with some missing. The sample shows under 90,000 clones, roughly 89% of them seen only once. Sequencing used CD4+ or CD8+ T cells sorted from blood, obtained in a trial of the OX40 agonist ivuxolimab. The receptors originated from an adult with an advanced solid tumor such as melanoma, head and neck, liver or kidney cancer. Each CDR3 is given with its conserved first and last residue. A D gene is named only where the DNA matches it firmly. Clone size is shown for a subset of rows, as once, few, many or a class of expanded clone.

TRBD1,TRBJ2-3,NA,TRBV7-2,TGTGCCAGCAGCTTACAGGGGGCCGATACGCAGTATTTT,CASSLQGADTQYF
NA,TRBJ1-3,NA,TRBV11-2,TGTGCCAGCTCGTCCGGCCCTGGAAACACCATATATTTT,CASSSGPGNTIYF
NA,TRBJ1-5,NA,TRBV27,TGTGCCCATACCGGACAGCACAATCAGCCCCAGCATTTT,CAHTGQHNQPQHF
NA,TRBJ2-7,once,TRBV19,TGTGCCAGTAGTCCCAGGGGATCCTACGAGCAGTACTTC,CASSPRGSYEQYF
NA,TRBJ2-6,NA,TRBV19,TGTGCCAGTAGTATTCTGGGTGATGGGGCCAACGTCCTGACTTTC,CASSILGDGANVLTF
NA,TRBJ1-1,once,TRBV19,TGTGCCAGTAGTCTCCCGGACAGTGAAGCTTTCTTT,CASSLPDSEAFF
NA,TRBJ2-7,NA,TRBV27,TGTGCCAGCAGTTTAATACCAGAATCCCACGAGCAGTACTTC,CASSLIPESHEQYF
NA,TRBJ1-2,NA,TRBV29-1,TGCAGCGTTACGGGCCCTTATGGCTACACCTTC,CSVTGPYGYTF
TRBD2,TRBJ2-5,NA,TRBV19,TGTGCCAGTAGTAGAGCGGGAGGGCCAGAGACCCAGTACTTC,CASSRAGGPETQYF
NA,TRBJ1-1,NA,TRBV19,TGTGCCAGTAGTATAAGGGGCGGGAACACTGAAGCTTTCTTT,CASSIRGGNTEAFF
NA,TRBJ2-3,NA,TRBV4-2,TGTGCCAGCAGCGTCACGGGATCGGATACGCAGTATTTT,CASSVTGSDTQYF
TRBD2,TRBJ2-1,NA,TRBV5-1,TGCGCCAGCAGCTTGGGAGCGGGAGGGCCTCATAATGAGCAGTTCTTC,CASSLGAGGPHNEQFF
NA,TRBJ2-1,NA,TRBV7-2,TGTGCCAGCAGCCCGACAGTTAGCTCCTACAATGAGCAGTTCTTC,CASSPTVSSYNEQFF
TRBD2,TRBJ2-5,few,TRBV19,TGTGCCAGTAGGAGGGAGGGGACCCCAGAGACCCAGTACTTC,CASRREGTPETQYF
TRBD1,TRBJ2-7,NA,TRBV19,TGTGCCACCTCGACAGGGGGCGCGTACGAGCAGTACTTC,CATSTGGAYEQYF
TRBD2,TRBJ2-1,NA,TRBV5-4,TGTGCCAGCAGCGTGGGTGGGGGGGATATCTACAATGAGCAGTTCTTC,CASSVGGGDIYNEQFF
NA,TRBJ2-7,NA,TRBV10-1,TGCGCCAGCAGTCCGGGACGAGGCGAGCAGTACTTC,CASSPGRGEQYF
TRBD2,TRBJ2-7,NA,TRBV5-1,TGCGCCAGCAGCCCGAGGGAGGGTGCCTACGAGCAGTACTTC,CASSPREGAYEQYF
NA,TRBJ2-5,NA,TRBV2,TGTGCCAGCAGTGAAGCGCCACACCTGCCACGCGAGACCCAGTACTTC,CASSEAPHLPRETQYF
NA,TRBJ1-1,NA,TRBV5-4,TGTGCCAGCAGCTTGGTCCAGGGGACTGAAGCTTTCTTT,CASSLVQGTEAFF
NA,TRBJ2-1,once,TRBV2,TGTGCCAGCAGTGAAGGGGGAATCCCCTACAATGAGCAGTTCTTC,CASSEGGIPYNEQFF
NA,TRBJ2-2,NA,TRBV6-5,TGTGCCAGCAGCTCTTCCACAGGGTACACCGGGGAGCTGTTTTTT,CASSSSTGYTGELFF
NA,TRBJ1-1,NA,TRBV6-5,TGTGCCAGCAGACCGGGGGGGGTGCCCACTGAAGCTTTCTTT,CASRPGGVPTEAFF